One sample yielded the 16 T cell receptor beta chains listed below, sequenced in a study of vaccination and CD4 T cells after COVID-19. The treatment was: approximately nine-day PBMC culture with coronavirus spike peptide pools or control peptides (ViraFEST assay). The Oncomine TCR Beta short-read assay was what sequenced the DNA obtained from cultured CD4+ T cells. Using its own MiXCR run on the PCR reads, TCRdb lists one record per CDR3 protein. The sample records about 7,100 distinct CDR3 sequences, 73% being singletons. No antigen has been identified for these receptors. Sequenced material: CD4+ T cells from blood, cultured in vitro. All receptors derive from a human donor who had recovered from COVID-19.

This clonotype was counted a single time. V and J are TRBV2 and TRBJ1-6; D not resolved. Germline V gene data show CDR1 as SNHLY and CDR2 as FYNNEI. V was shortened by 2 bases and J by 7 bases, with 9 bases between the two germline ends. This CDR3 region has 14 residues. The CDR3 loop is CASSEPATNSPLHF. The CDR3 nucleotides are TGTGCCAGCAGTGAACCAGCCACGAATTCACCCCTCCACTTT. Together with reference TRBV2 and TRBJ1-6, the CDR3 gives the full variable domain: EPEVTQTPSHQVTQMGQEVILRCVPISNHLYFYWYRQILGQKVEFLVSFYNNEISEKSEIFDDQFSVERPDGSNFTLKIRSTKLEDSAMYFCASSEPATNSPLHFGNGTRLTVT.

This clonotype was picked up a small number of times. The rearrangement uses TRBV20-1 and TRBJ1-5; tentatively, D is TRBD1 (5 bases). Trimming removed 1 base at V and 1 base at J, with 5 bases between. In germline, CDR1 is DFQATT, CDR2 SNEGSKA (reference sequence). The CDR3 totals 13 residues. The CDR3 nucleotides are TGCAGTGCTAGAGGGGGGAGCAATCAGCCCCAGCATTTT. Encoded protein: CSARGGSNQPQHF.

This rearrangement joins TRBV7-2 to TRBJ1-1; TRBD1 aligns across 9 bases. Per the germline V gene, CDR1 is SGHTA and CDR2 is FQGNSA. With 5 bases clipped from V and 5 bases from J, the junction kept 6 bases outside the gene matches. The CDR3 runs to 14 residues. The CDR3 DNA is TGTGCCAGCAGCAGGGGGACAGGGCGGACTGAAGCTTTCTTT. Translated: CASSRGTGRTEAFF.

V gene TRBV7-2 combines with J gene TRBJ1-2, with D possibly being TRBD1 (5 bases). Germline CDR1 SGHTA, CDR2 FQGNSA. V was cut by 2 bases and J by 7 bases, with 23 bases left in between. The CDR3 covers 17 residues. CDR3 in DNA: TGTGCCAGCAGCTTATGGGGGGTGGAGGGGAGGGGCGCTGGCTACACCTTC. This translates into CASSLWGVEGRGAGYTF.

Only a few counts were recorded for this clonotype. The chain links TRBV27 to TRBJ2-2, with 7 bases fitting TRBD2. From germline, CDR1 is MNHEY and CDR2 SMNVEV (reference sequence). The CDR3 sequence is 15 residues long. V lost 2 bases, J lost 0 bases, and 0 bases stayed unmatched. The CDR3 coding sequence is TGTGCCAGCAGTTTACGGGGGGCGAACACCGGGGAGCTGTTTTTT. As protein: CASSLRGANTGELFF.

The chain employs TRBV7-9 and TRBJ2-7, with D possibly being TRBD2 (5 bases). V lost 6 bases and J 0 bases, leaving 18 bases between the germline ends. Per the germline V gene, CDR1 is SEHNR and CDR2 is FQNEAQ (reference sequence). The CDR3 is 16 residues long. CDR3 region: CASRGWGAEASYEQYF. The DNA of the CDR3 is TGTGCCAGCAGGGGCTGGGGAGCGGAAGCCTCCTACGAGCAGTACTTC.

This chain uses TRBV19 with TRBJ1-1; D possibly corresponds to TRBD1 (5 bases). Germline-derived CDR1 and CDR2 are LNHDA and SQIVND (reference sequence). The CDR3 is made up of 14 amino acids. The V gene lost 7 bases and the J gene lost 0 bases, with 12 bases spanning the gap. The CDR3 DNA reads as TGTGCCAGTAACTCCAGACAGATGAACACTGAAGCTTTCTTT. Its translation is CASNSRQMNTEAFF.

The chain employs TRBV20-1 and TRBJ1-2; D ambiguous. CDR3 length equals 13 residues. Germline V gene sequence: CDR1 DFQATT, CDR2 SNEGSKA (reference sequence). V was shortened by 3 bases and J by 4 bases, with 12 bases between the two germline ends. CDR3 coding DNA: TGCAGTGCTAGTGGCCGACTATCCTATGGCTACACCTTC. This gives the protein CSASGRLSYGYTF.

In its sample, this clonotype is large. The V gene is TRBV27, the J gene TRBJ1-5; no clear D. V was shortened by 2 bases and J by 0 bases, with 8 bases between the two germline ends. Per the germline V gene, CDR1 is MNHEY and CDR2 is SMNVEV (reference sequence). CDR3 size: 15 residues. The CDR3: CASSLRAYSNQPQHF. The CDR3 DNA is TGTGCCAGCAGTTTACGGGCTTATAGCAATCAGCCCCAGCATTTT.

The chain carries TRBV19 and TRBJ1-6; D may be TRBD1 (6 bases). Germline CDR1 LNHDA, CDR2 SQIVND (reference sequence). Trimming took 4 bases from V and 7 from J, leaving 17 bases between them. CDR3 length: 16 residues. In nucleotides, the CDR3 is TGTGCCAGTAGTACCACAGGGTCGTTGGGAAATTCACCCCTCCACTTT. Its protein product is CASSTTGSLGNSPLHF.

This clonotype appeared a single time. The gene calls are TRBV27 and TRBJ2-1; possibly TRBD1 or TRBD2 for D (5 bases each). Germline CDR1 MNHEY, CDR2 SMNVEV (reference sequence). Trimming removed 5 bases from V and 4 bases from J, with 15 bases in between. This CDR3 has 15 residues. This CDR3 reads CASSPGPGRYNEQFF. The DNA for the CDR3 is TGTGCCAGCAGTCCTGGACCGGGACGTTACAATGAGCAGTTCTTC.

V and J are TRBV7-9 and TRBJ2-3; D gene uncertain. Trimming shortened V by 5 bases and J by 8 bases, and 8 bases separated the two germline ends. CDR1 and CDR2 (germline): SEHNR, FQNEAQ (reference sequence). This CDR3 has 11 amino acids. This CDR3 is CASSIPPTQYF. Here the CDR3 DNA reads TGTGCCAGCAGCATACCCCCTACGCAGTATTTT.

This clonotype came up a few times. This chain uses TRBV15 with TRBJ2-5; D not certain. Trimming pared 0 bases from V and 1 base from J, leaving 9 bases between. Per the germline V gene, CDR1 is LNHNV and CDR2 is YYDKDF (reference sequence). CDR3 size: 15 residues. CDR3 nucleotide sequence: TGTGCCACCAGCAGAGATGCTGGCTTCCAAGAGACCCAGTACTTC. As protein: CATSRDAGFQETQYF. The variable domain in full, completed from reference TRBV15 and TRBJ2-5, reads DAMVIQNPRYQVTQFGKPVTLSCSQTLNHNVMYWYQQKSSQAPKLLFHYYDKDFNNEADTPDNFQSRRPNTSFCFLDIRSPGLGDTAMYLCATSRDAGFQETQYFGPGTRLLVL.

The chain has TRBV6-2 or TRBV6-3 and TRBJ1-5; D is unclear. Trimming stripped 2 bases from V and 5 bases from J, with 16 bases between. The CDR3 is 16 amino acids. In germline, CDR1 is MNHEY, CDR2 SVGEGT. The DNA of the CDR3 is TGTGCCAGCAGTTACGGCCCCGCCGCGGAGGATCAGCCCCAGCATTTT. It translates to CASSYGPAAEDQPQHF.

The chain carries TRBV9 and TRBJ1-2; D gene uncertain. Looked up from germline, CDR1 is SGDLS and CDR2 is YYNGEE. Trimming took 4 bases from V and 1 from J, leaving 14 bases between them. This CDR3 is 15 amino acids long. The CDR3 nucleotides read TGTGCCAGCAGCCCGGTAAGGGTAAATAACTATGGCTACACCTTC. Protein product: CASSPVRVNNYGYTF.

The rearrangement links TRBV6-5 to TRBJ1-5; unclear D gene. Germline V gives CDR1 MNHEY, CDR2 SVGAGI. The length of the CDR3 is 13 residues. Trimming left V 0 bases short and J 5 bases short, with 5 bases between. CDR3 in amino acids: CASSYSRDQPQHF. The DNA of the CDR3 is TGTGCCAGCAGTTACTCGAGGGATCAGCCCCAGCATTTT.